One TCR beta chain is described in this entry. The antigen is unknown. The entry originates in a study of OX40 agonist ivuxolimab in advanced cancers. Study context: Dose-escalation patients' cancers were hepatocellular carcinoma, melanoma, renal cell or head and neck cancer.

Study observations and caveats: Individuals who were partial responders at 0.1-3.0 mg/kg had clonal expansion that ranked among the lowest.

J lost 1 base, V lost 4 bases, and 6 bases had no gene match. The CDR3 has 15 residues. Germline CDR1 and CDR2: SGHTS and YDEGEE. Here immunoSEQ multiplex PCR was the method, and the copy in TCRdb shows in-frame clones only, minus some. The sample lists around 30,000 clones, roughly 90% occurring once. This clonotype was sampled from an adult with an advanced solid tumor such as melanoma, head and neck, liver or kidney cancer. Specimen: CD4+ or CD8+ T cells sorted from blood, collected in a trial of the OX40 agonist ivuxolimab. The chain uses TRBV5-8 and TRBJ2-5, with 8 positions matching TRBD1. The CDR3 sequence: CASSRTGLIQETQYF. The CDR3, as DNA: TGTGCCAGCAGCCGGACAGGGCTAATCCAAGAGACCCAGTACTTC.